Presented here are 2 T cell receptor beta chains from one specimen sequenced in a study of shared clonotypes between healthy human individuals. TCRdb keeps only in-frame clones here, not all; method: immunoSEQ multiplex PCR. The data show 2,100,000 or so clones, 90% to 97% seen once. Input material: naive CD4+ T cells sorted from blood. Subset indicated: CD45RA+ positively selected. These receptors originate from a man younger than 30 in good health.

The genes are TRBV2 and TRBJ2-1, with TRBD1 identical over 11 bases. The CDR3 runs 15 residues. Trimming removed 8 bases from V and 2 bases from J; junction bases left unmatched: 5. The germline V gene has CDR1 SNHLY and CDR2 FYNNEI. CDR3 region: CASGGTGGPYNEQFF. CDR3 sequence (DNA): TGTGCCAGCGGGGGGACAGGGGGACCCTACAATGAGCAGTTCTTC.

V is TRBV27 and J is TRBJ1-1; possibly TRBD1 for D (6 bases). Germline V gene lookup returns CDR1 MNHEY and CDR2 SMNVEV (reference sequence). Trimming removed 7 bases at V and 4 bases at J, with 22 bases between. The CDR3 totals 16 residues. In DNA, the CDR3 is TGTGCCAGCACTTGGGGAAGGGGGGGACGAGGCACTGAAGCTTTCTTT. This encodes CASTWGRGGRGTEAFF.